The entry below describes one T cell receptor beta chain. Its specificity is unknown. The record originates from a study of tumor-infiltrating lymphocytes in primary liver carcinoma. Study context: Tumors, staged T1-T3 N0M0, spanned about 4 to 10 cm.

V was pared by 7 bases and J by 5 bases, with 17 bases between. This CDR3 comprises 14 residues. The investigators made TCR beta cDNA from about 0.45 ug total RNA, using a constant-region primer. Each TCR beta library was derived from three nested multiplex PCR rounds that employed slightly modified ARM-PCR. The opening two PCR rounds, approximately 10 cycles each, paired TRBV1-TRBV30 forward primers with a C-beta reverse primer. TCRdb processed the multiplex PCR reads anew with MiXCR; each CDR3 protein has one entry. This table has approximately 310,000 distinct CDR3 sequences, approximately 60% appearing once. RNA was extracted from whole blood without cell sorting, alongside germline DNA. Patients carried chronic HBV infection without prior treatment. Collection of 3 to 4 milliliters of peripheral blood took place before surgery. General study points: Compared with tumor region pairs, tumor-adjacent and tumor-blood pairs overlapped less.

This sequence originates from a man aged 40-49 years with primary liver carcinoma and hepatitis B virus infection. The chain recombines TRBV12-3 or TRBV12-4 with TRBJ1-2; no reliable D call. Sequenced material: peripheral blood. CDR3 amino acids: CASTSQKATYGYTF. CDR3 nucleotides: TGTGCCAGCACTAGTCAGAAAGCTACTTATGGCTACACCTTC.